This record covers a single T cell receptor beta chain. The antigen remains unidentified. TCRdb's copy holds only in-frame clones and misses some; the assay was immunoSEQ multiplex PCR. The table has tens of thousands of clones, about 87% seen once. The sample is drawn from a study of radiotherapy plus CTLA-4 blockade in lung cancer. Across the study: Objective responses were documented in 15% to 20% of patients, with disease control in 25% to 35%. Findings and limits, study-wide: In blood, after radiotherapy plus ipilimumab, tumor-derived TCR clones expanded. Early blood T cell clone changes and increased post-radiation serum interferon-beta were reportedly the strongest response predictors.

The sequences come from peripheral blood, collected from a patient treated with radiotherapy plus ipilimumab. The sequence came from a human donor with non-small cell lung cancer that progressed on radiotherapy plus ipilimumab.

The CDR3 loop is CASRGDLAGELFF. The CDR3 DNA follows: TGTGCCAGTAGGGGGGACTTGGCCGGGGAGCTGTTTTTT. The J gene is TRBJ2-2, the V gene TRBV19, with D perhaps TRBD2 (6 bases). This CDR3 contains 13 residues. Trimming stripped 6 bases from V and 6 bases from J, with 11 bases between. Germline V CDR1 and CDR2: LNHDA, SQIVND (reference sequence). The variable domain in full, with the rest retrieved from reference TRBV19 and TRBJ2-2, is DGGITQSPKYLFRKEGQNVTLSCEQNLNHDAMYWYRQDPGQGLRLIYYSQIVNDFQKGDIAEGYSVSREKKESFPLTVTSAQKNPTAFYLCASRGDLAGELFFGEGSRLTVL.